This passage covers 30 T cell receptor beta chains from one sample sequenced in a study of cytomegalovirus exposure and HLA in healthy donors listed by TCRdb under 2017. Preparation of the library involved the immunoSEQ multiplex PCR assay. A mixture of 60 forward primers for TCR Vbeta segments and 13 reverse primers for TCR Jbeta segments was used in the multiplex PCR. Here the immuneACCESS table is served through TCRdb, limited to in-frame sequences with V and J called. Missing clones are a known gap in these copies; in checked studies unresolved V genes cover under half, and the rest lacks a known reason. The sample data list 100,000 to 120,000 clones, and roughly two thirds of these were observed just once. Roughly 8.7% of the sample is held by the ten biggest clonotypes. Sequencing was carried out using PBMCs. These TCRs come from a man between 18 and 29 years old in good health and CMV-seropositive.

This clone showed up just a few times. The V call is TRBV6-1, the J call TRBJ2-3; TRBD1 matches 9 bases. This CDR3 has 16 amino acids. Germline V gene data show CDR1 as MNHNS and CDR2 as SASEGT. The trim removed 4 bases at V and 0 bases at J, leaving 5 bases unmatched. The CDR3 DNA reads as TGTGCCAGCAGTGTGGGACAGGGAGGGAGCACAGATACGCAGTATTTT. This codes for CASSVGQGGSTDTQYF.

This clone was recorded a few times. V is TRBV5-4 and J is TRBJ1-2; 7 bases agree with TRBD1. Looked up from germline, CDR1 is SGHNT and CDR2 is YYREEE (reference sequence). The CDR3 is made up of 15 amino acids. J lost 0 bases, V lost 4 bases, and 6 bases had no gene match. This chain's CDR3 is CASSRGTATNYGYTF. As DNA, the CDR3 is TGTGCCAGCAGCCGAGGGACAGCGACTAACTATGGCTACACCTTC.

The V and J genes are TRBV19 and TRBJ1-4; 8 bases fit TRBD1. V was clipped by 8 bases and J by 6 bases; unmatched bases: 11. The length of the CDR3 is 15 residues. CDR1 and CDR2 (germline): LNHDA, SQIVND (reference sequence). The CDR3 protein is CASLAFGTGDEKLFF. The CDR3 DNA sequence: TGTGCCAGTCTTGCCTTTGGGACAGGTGATGAAAAACTGTTTTTT. The whole variable domain, remainder taken from reference TRBV19 and TRBJ1-4, is DGGITQSPKYLFRKEGQNVTLSCEQNLNHDAMYWYRQDPGQGLRLIYYSQIVNDFQKGDIAEGYSVSREKKESFPLTVTSAQKNPTAFYLCASLAFGTGDEKLFFGSGTQLSVL.

The chain uses TRBV11-3 and TRBJ2-7; possibly TRBD2 for D (6 bases). V was pared by 7 bases and J by 2 bases, with 9 bases between. This CDR3 region has 12 residues. Germline V gene sequence: CDR1 SGHNT, CDR2 YENEEA. For the CDR3, the DNA is TGTGCCAGCATGGGGGGAGCCTACGAGCAGTACTTC. Its protein is CASMGGAYEQYF.

This clone came up once. The rearrangement links TRBV5-1 to TRBJ1-4, with 8 bases identical to TRBD1. J lost 14 bases, V lost 4 bases, and 10 bases had no gene match. The CDR3 runs to 13 residues. Per the germline V gene, CDR1 is SGHRS and CDR2 is YFSETQ. The CDR3 DNA reads TGCGCCAGCAGCACCGGACAGGGACCGGCCCTGTTTTTT. As protein: CASSTGQGPALFF.

In its sample, this clone was seen a few times. The CDR3 loop is CASSEDRGVYGYTF. In DNA form, the CDR3 reads TGTGCCAGCAGTGAAGACAGGGGGGTCTATGGCTACACCTTC. The chain has TRBV6-1 and TRBJ1-2; TRBD1 aligns across 8 bases. V shed 1 base and J 4 bases; nucleotides not matched to a gene: 2. The CDR3 sequence is 14 residues long. The V gene's germline CDR1 is MNHNS and CDR2 SASEGT.

The rearrangement links TRBV4-1 to TRBJ2-3; D is uncertain. The CDR3 totals 13 residues. Trimming stripped 0 bases from V and 6 bases from J, with 7 bases between. Germline V CDR1 and CDR2: MGHRA, YSYEKL. CDR3 amino acids: CASSQDSPDTQYF. CDR3 nucleotides: TGCGCCAGCAGCCAAGATTCCCCGGATACGCAGTATTTT.

The genes are TRBV20-1 and TRBJ1-2; possibly TRBD1 for D (5 bases). Deletions cut 6 bases from V and 6 bases from J, with 11 bases between. The CDR3 sequence is 11 residues long. The germline CDR1 and CDR2 sequences are DFQATT and SNEGSKA (reference sequence). This CDR3 is CSATGPDGYTF. Here the CDR3 DNA reads TGCAGTGCCACAGGTCCTGATGGCTACACCTTC.

This clone was recorded only once. The chain combines TRBV28 with TRBJ2-7, with 7 nucleotides matching TRBD1. This CDR3 region has 15 residues. Looked up from germline, CDR1 is MDHEN and CDR2 is SYDVKM. Losses at the gene ends were 2 bases for V and 1 base for J; bases not matched to a gene: 5. The CDR3 reads CASSLPRDRSYEQYF. The CDR3 DNA is TGTGCCAGCAGTTTACCACGGGACAGATCCTACGAGCAGTACTTC.

The chain combines TRBV19 with TRBJ1-5; D remains unclear. Germline V gives CDR1 LNHDA, CDR2 SQIVND (reference sequence). V was shortened by 5 bases and J by 5 bases, with 10 bases between the two germline ends. The CDR3 sequence is 13 residues long. The CDR3 DNA reads TGTGCCAGTAGTGGCCTGGGAGATCAGCCCCAGCATTTT. The encoded protein is CASSGLGDQPQHF.

The V gene is TRBV11-3, the J gene TRBJ1-1; D perhaps matches TRBD1 (6 bases). The CDR3 spans 16 residues. Per the germline V gene, CDR1 is SGHNT and CDR2 is YENEEA. V gave up 5 bases and J gave up 4 bases, with 20 bases separating them. CDR3 sequence reads: CASSPRDKGEGTEAFF. As DNA, the CDR3 is TGTGCCAGCAGCCCCCGGGACAAGGGGGAGGGCACTGAAGCTTTCTTT.

The V and J genes are TRBV7-9 and TRBJ1-1, with D perhaps matching TRBD1 (6 bases). The germline V and J ends were trimmed by 3 bases and 9 bases, with 11 bases remaining between them. The germline gives CDR1 SEHNR, CDR2 FQNEAQ (reference sequence). The CDR3 contains 12 residues. As DNA, the CDR3 is TGTGCCAGCAGCTTGGACAGCAGCAAAGCTTTCTTT. Its protein is CASSLDSSKAFF.

The rearrangement links TRBV14 to TRBJ1-3; no reliable D call. The germline CDR1 and CDR2 sequences are SGHDN and FVKESK. This CDR3 has 14 amino acids. Trimming removed 4 bases from V and 2 bases from J, with 9 bases in between. The CDR3 DNA follows: TGTGCCAGCAGCCCCCGGGGAGCTGGAAACACCATATATTTT. It encodes CASSPRGAGNTIYF.

The chain carries TRBV5-3 and TRBJ1-4; D is uncertain. TRBV5-3 is given ORF status, its function remaining uncertain. The CDR3 covers 15 residues. V shed 2 bases and J shed 0 bases, with 8 bases lying between them. The CDR3 is CARSLLPTTNEKLFF. The DNA of the CDR3 is TGTGCCAGAAGCTTACTGCCCACAACTAATGAAAAACTGTTTTTT.

The chain has TRBV5-7 and TRBJ2-4; D perhaps matches TRBD1 (7 bases). Being an ORF, TRBV5-7 has a function that is uncertain. Trimming removed 4 bases from V and 4 bases from J, with 18 bases in between. The CDR3 has 16 amino acids. CDR3 region: CASSGETGRTKNIQYF. In DNA form, the CDR3 reads TGTGCCAGCAGCGGGGAGACAGGGAGGACAAAAAACATTCAGTACTTC.

The chain recombines TRBV6-6 with TRBJ1-1, with D possibly matching TRBD1 (5 bases). This CDR3 has 15 amino acids. Germline V gene lookup returns CDR1 MNHNY and CDR2 SVGAGI (reference sequence). Trimming took off 0 bases at V and 1 base at J, with 9 bases between the two ends. The CDR3 spells CASSYSRTGNTEAFF. The CDR3 nucleotides read TGTGCCAGCAGTTACTCGAGAACAGGGAACACTGAAGCTTTCTTT.

There are a few counts of this clone. The chain combines TRBV7-6 with TRBJ2-7, with TRBD2 matching 7 bases. The V segment lost 5 bases and the J segment 2 bases; nucleotides outside the gene matches: 6. Germline V gene data show CDR1 as SGHVS and CDR2 as FNYEAQ. The CDR3 is 14 residues long. CDR3 sequence reads: CASSLSGATYEQYF. DNA of the CDR3: TGTGCCAGCAGCCTAAGCGGGGCGACCTACGAGCAGTACTTC.

This rearrangement joins TRBV2 to TRBJ2-5; possible D gene TRBD2, 7 bases. Deletions cut 6 bases from V and 5 bases from J, with 16 bases between. Germline CDR1 SNHLY, CDR2 FYNNEI. The CDR3 covers 14 residues. DNA of the CDR3: TGTGCCAGCAGCTCGCGGGGGCCTCTGGAGACCCAGTACTTC. Residues: CASSSRGPLETQYF.

This clone has only one observation. One junction end disagrees with the germline gene, perhaps due to a read error. The gene calls are TRBV30 and TRBJ2-5; 7 nucleotides agree with TRBD1. CDR3 length equals 14 residues. CDR1 is GTSNPN and CDR2 is SVGIG in the germline V gene (reference sequence). CDR3 nucleotide sequence: TGTGCCTGGAGTCCTCCTCAGACAGGGATGTACATCCACTTC. It translates to CAWSPPQTGMYIHF. Full variable domain (outside the CDR3, taken from reference TRBV30 and TRBJ2-5): SQTIHQWPATLVQPVGSPLSLECTVEGTSNPNLYWYRQAAGRGLQLLFYSVGIGQISSEVPQNLSASRPQDRQFILSSKKLLLSDSGFYLCAWSPPQTGMYIHFGPGTRLLVL.

V and J are TRBV7-9 and TRBJ1-4; D might be TRBD1 (5 bases). The V gene's germline CDR1 is SEHNR and CDR2 FQNEAQ (reference sequence). Trimming stripped 5 bases from V and 5 bases from J, with 15 bases between. This CDR3 region has 15 residues. In nucleotides, the CDR3 is TGTGCCAGCAGCCCCCAGACAGCCCTGAATGAAAAACTGTTTTTT. Translating it yields CASSPQTALNEKLFF.

V and J are TRBV11-2 and TRBJ1-3, with D possibly TRBD1 on 5 matching bases. The CDR3 has 13 residues. CDR1 and CDR2 (germline): SGHAT, FQNNGV. V lost 5 bases and J lost 4, with 9 bases in between. The CDR3 DNA reads TGTGCCAGCAGCCAGGACACCGGAAACACCATATATTTT. Protein product: CASSQDTGNTIYF.

This chain joins TRBV4-2 and TRBJ2-7; TRBD1 might be the D (6 bases). V was shortened by 0 bases and J by 1 base, with 22 bases between the two germline ends. Germline V gene lookup returns CDR1 LGHNA and CDR2 YNFKEQ. The length of the CDR3 is 19 residues. CDR3 in DNA: TGTGCCAGCAGCCAAGATCTGGTAGGGGGATTAGGTTTTTCCTACGAGCAGTACTTC. Amino acids: CASSQDLVGGLGFSYEQYF.

The genes are TRBV15 and TRBJ2-6; 9 bases are a match to TRBD1. Germline CDR1 reads LNHNV; CDR2 reads YYDKDF (reference sequence). CDR3 length equals 15 residues. V dropped 3 bases and J dropped 4; count of bases not matched to a gene: 1. CDR3 nucleotides: TGTGCCACCAGCAGGGGGACAGGGGGGGCCAACGTCCTGACTTTC. Protein product: CATSRGTGGANVLTF.

The chain carries TRBV6-6 and TRBJ2-7; the D gene is possibly TRBD1 (6 bases). Trimming pared 5 bases from V and 4 bases from J, leaving 18 bases between. The germline CDR1 and CDR2 sequences are MNHNY and SVGAGI (reference sequence). The CDR3 contains 15 residues. In nucleotides, the CDR3 is TGTGCCAGCAGTCCGATACAGGGTTGGTCTTACGAGCAGTACTTC. This sequence encodes CASSPIQGWSYEQYF.

This chain uses TRBV6-5 with TRBJ1-1; D remains unclear. The germline gives CDR1 MNHEY, CDR2 SVGAGI. Trimming stripped 2 bases from V and 1 base from J, with 5 bases between. The CDR3 has 13 residues. The CDR3 loop reads CASSYEGNTEAFF. CDR3 DNA: TGTGCCAGCAGTTACGAGGGGAACACTGAAGCTTTCTTT.

The chain recombines TRBV30 with TRBJ1-1; TRBD1 agrees at 8 bases. The CDR3 totals 15 residues. CDR1 is GTSNPN, CDR2 SVGIG, per germline (reference sequence). Trimming took 1 base from V and 0 from J; bases not matched to a gene: 4. CDR3 sequence reads: CAWSGGQGLNTEAFF. CDR3 in DNA: TGTGCCTGGAGTGGCGGACAGGGCTTGAACACTGAAGCTTTCTTT.

This clone has only one observation. This chain uses TRBV6-5 with TRBJ1-1; 8 bases are shared with TRBD1. This CDR3 is built from 15 residues. V lost 4 bases to trimming and J lost 6 bases; unmatched junction nucleotides: 10. CDR1 MNHEY and CDR2 SVGAGI come from the germline V gene. The CDR3 sequence: CASSFSGTGVPEAFF. The CDR3 DNA is TGTGCCAGCAGTTTCTCCGGGACAGGAGTCCCTGAAGCTTTCTTT.

This rearrangement joins TRBV19 to TRBJ2-7, with 8 bases that match TRBD1. Germline V CDR1 and CDR2: LNHDA, SQIVND (reference sequence). CDR3 length: 14 amino acids. The J segment lost 2 bases and the V segment lost 3 bases, leaving 3 bases of the junction unmatched. Here the CDR3 reads CASSIWTGTYEQYF. For the CDR3, the DNA is TGTGCCAGTAGTATTTGGACAGGGACCTACGAGCAGTACTTC.

This clone was seen more than once but under ten times. The chain joins TRBV9 to TRBJ2-1; the D gene is possibly TRBD1 (6 bases). The germline V and J ends were trimmed by 0 bases and 0 bases, with 22 bases remaining between them. The CDR3 has 20 residues. CDR1 is SGDLS, CDR2 YYNGEE, per germline. CDR3 sequence: CASSVVGEPGHLSSYNEQFF. In DNA, the CDR3 is TGTGCCAGCAGCGTAGTAGGGGAGCCGGGACACCTGAGCTCCTACAATGAGCAGTTCTTC.

This clone was counted only a few times. The gene calls are TRBV11-2 and TRBJ1-4, with D tentatively TRBD1 (5 bases). Per germline, CDR1 SGHAT and CDR2 FQNNGV. The CDR3 length is 19 residues. V was trimmed by 1 base and J by 0 bases, leaving 18 bases between them. The CDR3 here is CASSLGGFRTTATNEKLFF. In DNA form, the CDR3 reads TGTGCCAGCAGCTTAGGAGGATTTAGGACAACTGCAACTAATGAAAAACTGTTTTTT.